These 25 T cell receptor beta chains came from one sample sequenced in a study of spatial heterogeneity in lung cancer. Whole-study findings and limits: Mutation tallies in tumors tracked expanded intratumoral alpha and beta TCR counts.

As for time point: sample taken at primary tumor resection. MiXCR, run by TCRdb on the 5' RACE reads, gives a single entry per CDR3 protein. The data show over a thousand distinct CDR3 sequences, roughly 18% seen once. These receptors are not linked to any known antigen. The material was lung tumor tissue, obtained at surgery. Receptors were obtained from a male donor with early-stage non-small cell lung cancer.

In its sample, this clonotype is medium-sized. The chain uses TRBV18 and TRBJ2-1; TRBD2 agrees at 10 bases. With 4 bases clipped from V and 3 bases from J, the junction kept 3 bases outside the gene matches. The CDR3 covers 15 residues. Germline-derived CDR1 and CDR2 are KGHSH and LQKENI. Here the CDR3 reads CASSLLAGVYNEQFF. CDR3 nucleotides: TGTGCCAGCTCACTGCTAGCGGGGGTCTACAATGAGCAGTTCTTC.

By sample fraction, this clonotype is medium-sized (0.01 to 0.1%). The V and J genes are TRBV27 and TRBJ1-1, with D possibly TRBD1 on 5 matching bases. The V end was cut by 6 bases, the J end by 7 bases, with 9 bases between. Germline V gene sequence: CDR1 MNHEY, CDR2 SMNVEV (reference sequence). The CDR3 runs to 11 residues. CDR3 DNA: TGTGCCAGCAGCGGGAGGGGTGAAGCTTTCTTT. It specifies CASSGRGEAFF.

Relative to its sample, this clonotype is large (0.1 to 1%). The chain combines TRBV4-2 with TRBJ2-5; D gene unclear. The V and J ends lost 1 base and 2 bases respectively, with 8 bases between them. Germline CDR1 reads LGHNA; CDR2 reads YNFKEQ. The CDR3 sequence is 14 residues long. The CDR3 loop is CASSQAVGQETQYF. CDR3 nucleotides: TGTGCCAGCAGCCAAGCGGTAGGACAAGAGACCCAGTACTTC.

This clonotype is labeled as medium-sized. This chain connects TRBV4-2 to TRBJ2-1, with TRBD2 matching 8 bases. This CDR3 is 16 amino acids long. The V and J ends lost 1 base and 8 bases, in that order; junction bases with no gene match: 10. Germline V lookup: CDR1 LGHNA, CDR2 YNFKEQ. CDR3 sequence: CASSQASGGLVDEQFF. The CDR3 nucleotides are TGTGCCAGCAGCCAAGCTTCGGGGGGGCTGGTCGATGAGCAGTTCTTC.

The chain recombines TRBV7-2 with TRBJ2-1; D possibly corresponds to TRBD2 (5 bases). This CDR3 is 16 amino acids long. The germline gives CDR1 SGHTA, CDR2 FQGNSA. V was trimmed by 1 base and J by 2 bases, leaving 12 bases between them. The CDR3 loop is CASSLGLREPYNEQFF. CDR3 bases: TGTGCCAGCAGCTTAGGCTTACGGGAACCCTACAATGAGCAGTTCTTC.

This clonotype is judged large. The gene calls are TRBV7-9 and TRBJ1-1, with no clear D. V was cut by 1 base and J by 2 bases, with 8 bases left in between. This CDR3 is built from 14 residues. The V gene's germline CDR1 is SEHNR and CDR2 FQNEAQ (reference sequence). The CDR3 DNA reads TGTGCCAGCAGCTTAGGGGGTGCAAACACTGAAGCTTTCTTT. Amino acid sequence: CASSLGGANTEAFF.

In its sample, this clonotype ranks as medium-sized (0.01 to 0.1%). The V gene is TRBV5-6, the J gene TRBJ2-2; D call uncertain. Trimming took off 2 bases at V and 6 bases at J, with 2 bases between the two ends. CDR1 and CDR2 (germline): SGHDT, YYEEEE. The CDR3 runs to 11 residues. DNA of the CDR3: TGTGCCAGCAGCTTTGCCGGGGAGCTGTTTTTT. Its protein is CASSFAGELFF.

This clonotype is large by share. The chain links TRBV5-1 to TRBJ2-3; TRBD2 agrees at 8 bases. The CDR3 has 15 amino acids. Germline V gene data show CDR1 as SGHRS and CDR2 as YFSETQ. V lost 2 bases to trimming and J lost 5 bases; unmatched junction nucleotides: 7. The CDR3 DNA reads TGCGCCAGCAGCTTCTCCGGGGCGGGGGGAGATACGCAGTATTTT. Translating gives CASSFSGAGGDTQYF.

This clonotype is classed as medium-sized. The chain recombines TRBV5-1 with TRBJ1-5, with D maybe TRBD1 (5 bases). Germline values: CDR1 SGHRS, CDR2 YFSETQ. V was shortened by 2 bases and J by 3 bases, with 12 bases between the two germline ends. The CDR3 is 15 residues long. The CDR3 loop reads CASSLEGAHNQPQHF. The CDR3 DNA reads TGCGCCAGCAGCTTAGAAGGGGCCCACAATCAGCCCCAGCATTTT.

By sample fraction, this clonotype is large. V gene TRBV5-1 combines with J gene TRBJ2-7, with TRBD1 matching over 7 bases. The CDR3 extends over 17 amino acids. Losses at the gene ends were 0 bases for V and 2 bases for J; bases not matched to a gene: 11. Per germline, CDR1 SGHRS and CDR2 YFSETQ. DNA of the CDR3: TGCGCCAGCAGCTTGGCCCGGGGTAGGGACAGACCCTACGAGCAGTACTTC. This codes for CASSLARGRDRPYEQYF.

By share, this clonotype counts as large. The V gene is TRBV12-3 or TRBV12-4, the J gene TRBJ2-2; 7 bases map to TRBD1. V shed 3 bases and J 4 bases; nucleotides not matched to a gene: 5. This CDR3 is 15 amino acids long. The CDR3: CASSFSNRGTGELFF. In DNA form, the CDR3 reads TGTGCCAGCAGTTTCTCGAACAGGGGCACCGGGGAGCTGTTTTTT.

This clonotype was observed a handful of times. The chain couples TRBV7-2 to TRBJ2-3; TRBD2 aligns across 7 bases. Unmatched junction bases numbered 4, after V lost 1 base and J lost 0 bases. Germline CDR1 SGHTA, CDR2 FQGNSA. The CDR3 has 16 amino acids. CDR3 in amino acids: CASSLVPGGSTDTQYF. Written as DNA, the CDR3 is TGTGCCAGCAGCTTAGTTCCCGGGGGGAGCACAGATACGCAGTATTTT.

By proportion, this clonotype is large. V usage is TRBV19 and J usage is TRBJ1-5, with D perhaps matching TRBD1 (5 bases). Trimming cost V 3 bases and J 2 bases, with 8 bases left between them. Germline CDR1 LNHDA, CDR2 SQIVND (reference sequence). The length of the CDR3 is 14 residues. CDR3 amino acids: CASSMTGGNQPQHF. DNA for the CDR3: TGTGCCAGTAGTATGACGGGGGGCAATCAGCCCCAGCATTTT.

This clonotype is large by share. J is TRBJ2-1 and V is TRBV11-2; 7 nucleotides line up with TRBD1. This CDR3 has 15 residues. CDR1 and CDR2 from the germline V gene are SGHAT and FQNNGV. The V segment lost 3 bases and the J segment 10 bases; nucleotides outside the gene matches: 12. The CDR3 region is CASSFWTGRPSEQFF. In nucleotides, the CDR3 is TGTGCCAGCAGCTTCTGGACAGGTCGCCCCTCGGAGCAGTTCTTC.

This clonotype counts as medium-sized. This chain joins TRBV21-1 and TRBJ2-1; the D call of TRBD2 is as the table states it, not checked on the DNA. TRBV21-1 has pseudogene status. CDR3 size: 18 residues. The CDR3: CASSSEVSAGLSYNEQFF. The CDR3 region has the DNA TGTGCCAGCAGCTCCGAGGTGTCGGCGGGACTCTCCTACAATGAGCAGTTCTTC.

In its sample, this clonotype was seen a few times. V is TRBV11-2 and J is TRBJ2-7; no clear D gene. The V end was cut by 7 bases, the J end by 3 bases, with 10 bases between. Germline CDR1 SGHAT, CDR2 FQNNGV. This CDR3 region has 12 residues. DNA for the CDR3: TGTGCCAGCATCGGCGTGAACTACGAGCAGTACTTC. Protein: CASIGVNYEQYF. Full variable domain (missing parts from reference TRBV11-2 and TRBJ2-7): EAGVAQSPRYKIIEKRQSVAFWCNPISGHATLYWYQQILGQGPKLLIQFQNNGVVDDSQLPKDRFSAERLKGVDSTLKIQPAKLEDSAVYLCASIGVNYEQYFGPGTRLTVT.

This clonotype is medium-sized within its sample. The chain carries TRBV18 and TRBJ1-6, with D maybe TRBD1 (6 bases). Germline V gene data show CDR1 as KGHSH and CDR2 as LQKENI. V was cut by 6 bases and J by 0 bases, with 15 bases left in between. The CDR3 runs to 17 residues. This chain's CDR3 is CASSMFGGGSYNSPLHF. In DNA form, the CDR3 reads TGTGCCAGCTCGATGTTCGGAGGGGGCTCCTATAATTCACCCCTCCACTTT.

By its share, this clonotype is large. The chain links TRBV27 to TRBJ1-4; D remains ambiguous. The germline V gene has CDR1 MNHEY and CDR2 SMNVEV (reference sequence). The CDR3 length is 15 residues. Trimming took off 0 bases at V and 0 bases at J, with 5 bases between the two ends. The DNA for the CDR3 is TGTGCCAGCAGTTTATCGACCTCAACTAATGAAAAACTGTTTTTT. Translating it yields CASSLSTSTNEKLFF.

This clonotype is medium-sized (0.01 to 0.1%) in the sample. The gene calls are TRBV18 and TRBJ1-2, with D hard to call. Germline V gene sequence: CDR1 KGHSH, CDR2 LQKENI. This CDR3 has 13 residues. V dropped 4 bases and J dropped 6 bases, with 12 bases sitting between them. The CDR3 region is CASSLDPRNGYTF. As DNA, the CDR3 is TGTGCCAGCTCACTAGACCCACGGAATGGCTACACCTTC.

As regards this clonotype: This CDR3 is missing its conserved last phenylalanine or tryptophan, likely due to a read error. The J gene is TRBJ2-3, the V gene TRBV6-6; a possible D gene is TRBD1 (9 bases). Germline CDR1 and CDR2: MNHNY and SVGAGI (reference sequence). CDR3 length equals 18 residues. Trimming removed 5 bases at V and 0 bases at J, with 21 bases between. The CDR3 protein is CASSITGGAGGSTDTQYL. CDR3 coding DNA: TGTGCCAGCAGTATCACAGGGGGCGCGGGGGGTAGCACAGATACGCAGTATCTT.

By sample fraction, this clonotype is large. The chain carries TRBV9 and TRBJ2-3, with D perhaps being TRBD1 or TRBD2 (5 bases each). This CDR3 is built from 16 residues. Trimming shortened V by 4 bases and J by 2 bases, and 17 bases separated the two germline ends. Germline values: CDR1 SGDLS, CDR2 YYNGEE. The CDR3 spells CASSPRGTVNTDTQYF. CDR3 bases: TGTGCCAGCAGCCCCAGAGGGACGGTAAACACAGATACGCAGTATTTT. Full variable domain (outside the CDR3, taken from reference TRBV9 and TRBJ2-3): DSGVTQTPKHLITATGQRVTLRCSPRSGDLSVYWYQQSLDQGLQFLIQYYNGEERAKGNILERFSAQQFPDLHSELNLSSLELGDSALYFCASSPRGTVNTDTQYFGPGTRLTVL.

This clonotype is medium-sized in the sample. V usage is TRBV7-3 and J usage is TRBJ2-1; D remains unclear. Germline-derived CDR1 and CDR2 are SGHTA and FQGTGA. This CDR3 has 15 amino acids. The germline V and J ends were trimmed by 5 bases and 0 bases, with 11 bases remaining between them. The chain's CDR3 is CASSPILSSYNEQFF. CDR3 coding DNA: TGTGCCAGCAGCCCAATCTTAAGCTCCTACAATGAGCAGTTCTTC.

This clonotype is labeled large. The V and J genes are TRBV7-8 and TRBJ2-1, with TRBD1 identical over 8 bases. V dropped 5 bases and J dropped 8; count of bases not matched to a gene: 5. This CDR3 contains 13 residues. CDR1 SGHVS and CDR2 FQNEAQ come from the germline V gene. The chain's CDR3 is CASSADREDEQFF. Written as DNA, the CDR3 is TGTGCCAGCAGCGCGGACAGGGAGGATGAGCAGTTCTTC. Looking up the rest from reference TRBV7-8 and TRBJ2-1 gives the full variable domain: GAGVSQSPRYKVAKRGQDVALRCDPISGHVSLFWYQQALGQGPEFLTYFQNEAQLDKSGLPSDRFFAERPEGSVSTLKIQRTQQEDSAVYLCASSADREDEQFFGPGTRLTVL.

The chain couples TRBV10-3 to TRBJ1-5; 7 bases map to TRBD1. CDR1 and CDR2 from the germline V gene are ENHRY and SYGVKD. After removal of 0 bases from V and 6 bases from J, the junction contained 11 bases not matched to a gene. The CDR3 contains 17 residues. The CDR3, as DNA: TGTGCCATCAGTGAGTCAGGCACAGGGGATTCTAGTCAGCCCCAGCATTTT. Its translation is CAISESGTGDSSQPQHF.

The J gene is TRBJ2-7, the V gene TRBV28; 8 bases agree with TRBD1. Germline V gene data show CDR1 as MDHEN and CDR2 as SYDVKM. CDR3 length equals 16 residues. Losses at the gene ends were 5 bases for V and 0 bases for J; bases not matched to a gene: 9. This CDR3 is CASSTRQGSLSYEQYF. In DNA, the CDR3 is TGTGCCAGCAGTACCAGACAGGGGTCCCTCTCCTACGAGCAGTACTTC.